Below are 27 T cell receptor beta chains sequenced from a single sample in a study of CD8 T cells in ankylosing spondylitis. TCRdb re-called the 5' RACE reads with MiXCR, one entry per CDR3 protein. The sample holds under 300,000 distinct CDR3 sequences, about 10% seen once. Input material: blood, either unsorted or a sorted T cell fraction (not recorded which). The receptors shown here come from a male donor with ankylosing spondylitis or in good health (not recorded which).

V gene TRBV11-3 combines with J gene TRBJ2-2; D is ambiguous. Germline V gene data show CDR1 as SGHNT and CDR2 as YENEEA. V lost 3 bases and J 6 bases, leaving 11 bases between the germline ends. The CDR3 is made up of 14 amino acids. Here the CDR3 reads CASSFSLVSGELFF. As DNA, the CDR3 is TGTGCCAGCAGCTTCTCGTTGGTTTCCGGGGAGCTGTTTTTT.

This clonotype was recorded a few times. The rearrangement joins TRBV6-1 to TRBJ1-5; the D is unclear. The V end was cut by 4 bases, the J end by 1 base, with 11 bases between. The CDR3 runs to 15 residues. The germline CDR1 and CDR2 sequences are MNHNS and SASEGT. DNA of the CDR3: TGTGCCAGCAGTGTAGGGAAGGCCAGCAATCAGCCCCAGCATTTT. Its protein product is CASSVGKASNQPQHF.

This clonotype was seen repeatedly, ten times or more. The V call is TRBV9, the J call TRBJ2-2, with 12 bases fitting TRBD2. CDR3 size: 18 residues. CDR1 and CDR2 from the germline V gene are SGDLS and YYNGEE. Trimming removed 4 bases from V and 0 bases from J; junction bases left unmatched: 7. CDR3 in amino acids: CASSSPGTSGSNTGELFF. In nucleotides, the CDR3 is TGTGCCAGCAGCAGTCCCGGGACTAGCGGGTCGAACACCGGGGAGCTGTTTTTT.

This clonotype was seen many times. The chain couples TRBV29-1 to TRBJ2-3; a possible D gene is TRBD1 (5 bases). Germline V lookup: CDR1 SQVTM, CDR2 ANQGSEA. This CDR3 is 14 amino acids long. The V end was cut by 6 bases, the J end by 3 bases, with 16 bases between. The CDR3 reads CSVFPDTGTDTQYF. The CDR3 DNA follows: TGCAGCGTATTCCCGGACACTGGAACAGATACGCAGTATTTT.

The chain links TRBV29-1 to TRBJ2-5; D unresolved. The CDR3 is 12 amino acids. Between the trimmed V and J ends, which lost 5 bases and 5 bases, there was a span of 12 bases. The germline V gene encodes CDR1 SQVTM and CDR2 ANQGSEA. CDR3 nucleotides: TGCAGCGTTCCTATGGTGGGGGAGACCCAGTACTTC. Residues: CSVPMVGETQYF.

The V and J genes are TRBV6-1 and TRBJ2-1; TRBD2 aligns across 9 bases. Looked up from germline, CDR1 is MNHNS and CDR2 is SASEGT. V was pared by 6 bases and J by 0 bases, with 12 bases of the junction left unmatched. This CDR3 has 18 amino acids. The chain's CDR3 is CASSNHPSGTSSYNEQFF. The CDR3 DNA is TGTGCCAGCAGCAATCATCCTAGCGGGACTAGCTCCTACAATGAGCAGTTCTTC.

The rearrangement joins TRBV12-3 or TRBV12-4 to TRBJ2-7; TRBD2 agrees at 7 bases. The length of the CDR3 is 16 residues. Trimming took 1 base from V and 2 from J; bases not matched to a gene: 8. CDR3 coding DNA: TGTGCCAGCAGTTTAGAGTGGGGAGGGGAGGCCTACGAGCAGTACTTC. It codes for CASSLEWGGEAYEQYF.

This clonotype was counted a few times. J is TRBJ1-5 and V is TRBV10-3, with a weak D call TRBD1 (6 bases). Germline CDR1 reads ENHRY; CDR2 reads SYGVKD. Trimming pared 3 bases from V and 2 bases from J, leaving 8 bases between. CDR3 size: 14 residues. The CDR3 DNA sequence: TGTGCCATCAGTGACCCAGGGGGCAATCAGCCCCAGCATTTT. It is translated as CAISDPGGNQPQHF.

The sample holds many counts of this clonotype. The V gene is TRBV7-8, the J gene TRBJ2-1, with a tentative D call TRBD1 (5 bases). Germline loops: CDR1 SGHVS, CDR2 FQNEAQ. With 3 bases removed from V and 0 bases from J, the gap between germline ends came to 9 bases. The CDR3 spans 15 residues. CDR3 amino acids: CASSFFRGSYNEQFF. The CDR3 nucleotides are TGTGCCAGCAGCTTTTTTAGGGGCTCCTACAATGAGCAGTTCTTC.

This clonotype has at least ten counts. The gene calls are TRBV15 and TRBJ2-7, with 11 bases identical to TRBD2. V was clipped by 7 bases and J by 5 bases; unmatched bases: 10. CDR1 and CDR2 from the germline V gene are LNHNV and YYDKDF (reference sequence). CDR3 length: 15 amino acids. The CDR3 reads CATTMVLAGVNEQYF. CDR3 bases: TGTGCCACCACCATGGTACTAGCGGGAGTCAACGAGCAGTACTTC.

This clonotype was seen ten or more times. The chain employs TRBV5-1 and TRBJ2-4; the D call may be TRBD1 or TRBD2 (5 bases each). The CDR3 totals 13 residues. Per the germline V gene, CDR1 is SGHRS and CDR2 is YFSETQ. Trimming pared 7 bases from V and 0 bases from J, leaving 8 bases between. CDR3 DNA: TGCGCCAGCCGTGGGACAGCCAAAAACATTCAGTACTTC. It encodes CASRGTAKNIQYF.

The sample holds many counts of this clonotype. The rearrangement joins TRBV27 to TRBJ2-5, with TRBD1 identical over 9 bases. The V gene end was trimmed by 5 bases and the J gene end by 5 bases; junction bases not matched to a gene: 15. This CDR3 is 17 amino acids long. Germline V gene sequence: CDR1 MNHEY, CDR2 SMNVEV (reference sequence). The CDR3 region has the DNA TGTGCCAGCAGTCCCCTAACCGGGACAGGGAGCGGTGAGACCCAGTACTTC. Residues: CASSPLTGTGSGETQYF.

This chain connects TRBV15 to TRBJ2-7, with D perhaps TRBD1 or TRBD2 (5 bases each). V was shortened by 3 bases and J by 2 bases, with 11 bases between the two germline ends. Germline V lookup: CDR1 LNHNV, CDR2 YYDKDF (reference sequence). The CDR3 is 14 residues long. In DNA, the CDR3 is TGTGCCACCAGCAGGGGGGTGGATCCCTACGAGCAGTACTTC. Its protein product is CATSRGVDPYEQYF.

This clonotype was seen more than once but under ten times. The chain recombines TRBV3-1 with TRBJ1-6; 10 bases are a match to TRBD1. The CDR3 has 15 residues. The V gene end was trimmed by 3 bases and the J gene end by 9 bases; junction bases not matched to a gene: 5. The germline gives CDR1 LGHDT, CDR2 YNNKEL (reference sequence). DNA of the CDR3: TGTGCCAGCAGCCATAGGACAGGGGGTACTTCACCCCTCCACTTT. Residues: CASSHRTGGTSPLHF.

This sequence joins TRBV12-3 or TRBV12-4 and TRBJ1-6, with TRBD1 matching 8 bases. Trimming took 3 bases from V and 10 from J; bases not matched to a gene: 14. The CDR3 sequence is 17 residues long. This chain's CDR3 is CASSFYAGGGEGSPLHF. The CDR3 DNA sequence: TGTGCCAGCAGTTTTTACGCAGGGGGCGGAGAAGGGTCACCCCTCCACTTT.

This rearrangement joins TRBV5-1 to TRBJ2-7, with D perhaps TRBD1 or TRBD2 (5 bases each). Per germline, CDR1 SGHRS and CDR2 YFSETQ. The V gene lost 0 bases and the J gene lost 4 bases, with 17 bases spanning the gap. This CDR3 comprises 16 residues. The CDR3 nucleotides are TGCGCCAGCAGCTTGGACCTGGCCGGGGCGCAGTACGAGCAGTACTTC. This encodes CASSLDLAGAQYEQYF.

V and J are TRBV5-1 and TRBJ2-5, with 7 bases that match TRBD2. The germline V gene has CDR1 SGHRS and CDR2 YFSETQ. The CDR3 contains 16 residues. Germline trimming cut 3 bases from V and 2 bases from J; bases unmatched to any gene: 10. This chain's CDR3 is CASSSSAAGRQETQYF. The CDR3 region has the DNA TGCGCCAGCAGCTCCTCGGCAGCGGGAAGGCAAGAGACCCAGTACTTC.

The chain couples TRBV20-1 to TRBJ2-1; 10 nucleotides align to TRBD2. The CDR3 has 14 amino acids. V shed 6 bases, J shed 8 bases, and the junction held 10 bases outside the gene matches. The germline V gene has CDR1 DFQATT and CDR2 SNEGSKA (reference sequence). The CDR3 loop reads CSAPGTSVGDEQFF. The CDR3 DNA reads TGCAGTGCGCCCGGGACTAGCGTAGGGGATGAGCAGTTCTTC.

This clonotype has ten or more counts. The chain is built from TRBV4-1 and TRBJ1-4, with D maybe TRBD1 (5 bases). Trimming took off 3 bases at V and 7 bases at J, with 15 bases between the two ends. CDR1 MGHRA and CDR2 YSYEKL come from the germline V gene. The CDR3 contains 15 residues. Here the CDR3 DNA reads TGCGCCAGCAGCCACCCCGGGGGTTTCGGTGAAAAACTGTTTTTT. Translation: CASSHPGGFGEKLFF.

On this clonotype: This may be a read error, as it is one base from a much larger clone. V usage is TRBV10-3 and J usage is TRBJ2-7; no clear D. Looked up from germline, CDR1 is ENHRY and CDR2 is SYGVKD. This CDR3 is 14 amino acids long. Written as DNA, the CDR3 is TGTGCCATCAGTAAGTCAGAAGTACTCTACGAGCAGTACTTC. It is translated as CAISKSEVLYEQYF.

This chain joins TRBV7-3 and TRBJ2-7, with D perhaps matching TRBD2 (5 bases). V dropped 1 base and J dropped 3 bases, with 7 bases sitting between them. The germline gives CDR1 SGHTA, CDR2 FQGTGA. The CDR3 covers 13 residues. The CDR3 DNA is TGTGCCAGCAGCTTAAACCGGGACTACGAGCAGTACTTC. As protein: CASSLNRDYEQYF. Full variable domain (missing parts from reference TRBV7-3 and TRBJ2-7): GAGVSQTPSNKVTEKGKYVELRCDPISGHTALYWYRQSLGQGPEFLIYFQGTGAADDSGLPNDRFFAVRPEGSVSTLKIQRTERGDSAVYLCASSLNRDYEQYFGPGTRLTVT.

Concerning this clonotype: Germline is not matched at one junction end, which may reflect a read error. The chain recombines TRBV7-9 with TRBJ2-1, with 7 positions matching TRBD1. Germline V lookup: CDR1 SEHNR, CDR2 FQNEAQ (reference sequence). The CDR3 is 14 residues long. In DNA form, the CDR3 reads TGTGCCAGCAACTTAGTGCAGGGGGACAATGAGCAGTTCTTC. This codes for CASNLVQGDNEQFF.

This clonotype has a count of ten or more. The V and J genes are TRBV12-3 or TRBV12-4 and TRBJ2-7; either TRBD1 or TRBD2 may supply D (5 bases each). This CDR3 has 12 amino acids. V dropped 6 bases and J dropped 6 bases, with 12 bases sitting between them. This chain's CDR3 is CASRGNGGEQYF. CDR3 coding DNA: TGTGCCAGCAGGGGGAATGGGGGCGAGCAGTACTTC.

This clonotype has ten or more counts. V usage is TRBV24-1 and J usage is TRBJ1-2; D is uncertain. Trimming left V 3 bases short and J 4 bases short, with 8 bases between. Germline values: CDR1 KGHDR, CDR2 SFDVKD. This CDR3 is built from 13 residues. The CDR3 loop reads CATSDGKGYGYTF. In DNA form, the CDR3 reads TGTGCCACCAGTGATGGTAAGGGCTATGGCTACACCTTC.

In this sample, this clonotype turned up many times. The chain recombines TRBV5-1 with TRBJ2-5; 10 bases map to TRBD2. J was trimmed by 5 bases and V by 4 bases; bases with no gene match: 14. Germline V gene lookup returns CDR1 SGHRS and CDR2 YFSETQ. This CDR3 has 17 residues. The CDR3 nucleotides are TGCGCCAGCAGCGTATCCCGCCTAGCGGGGGCGGGGGAGACCCAGTACTTC. Amino acid sequence: CASSVSRLAGAGETQYF.

The table lists this clonotype with many counts. The chain is built from TRBV4-2 and TRBJ2-5; no firm D call. V gave up 4 bases and J gave up 5 bases, with 14 bases separating them. Germline V gene lookup returns CDR1 LGHNA and CDR2 YNFKEQ. The CDR3 contains 14 residues. The CDR3 is CASSPRFQRETQYF. The CDR3 nucleotides read TGTGCCAGCAGCCCACGGTTCCAAAGGGAGACCCAGTACTTC.

This clonotype was counted at least ten times. V and J are TRBV21-1 and TRBJ2-3; the D call of TRBD2 is as the table states it, not checked on the DNA. TRBV21-1 is labeled a pseudogene. The CDR3 consists of 13 residues. The CDR3 nucleotides read TGTGCCAGCACCACCCGACTAGTTTTTCCGCAGTATTTT. Its translation is CASTTRLVFPQYF.